This T cell receptor beta chain stems from a study of T cells in Graves' hyperthyroidism and ophthalmopathy. Points from the study as a whole: A model of 13 V-J pairs discriminated ophthalmopathy from stable hyperthyroidism. Before onset, ophthalmopathy was predicted by the model a median around 6 months earlier.

The J segment lost 5 bases and the V segment lost 0 bases, leaving 6 bases of the junction unmatched. In germline, CDR1 is LGHDT, CDR2 YNNKEL (reference sequence). CDR3 length equals 15 residues. This clonotype was detected only a few times. Antigen unknown. There were TCR beta CDR3 regions amplified from RNA transcripts. An initial round of RT-PCR targeting the TCR CDR3 relied on the HTBI primer set. MiXCR, run by TCRdb on the multiplex PCR reads, gives a single entry per CDR3 protein. The sample consists of some 700,000 distinct CDR3 sequences, about 18% of them appearing once. Absence of ophthalmopathy progression within 18 months defined stable Graves' hyperthyroidism.

The J gene is TRBJ2-5, the V gene TRBV3-1, with TRBD1 matching over 7 bases. The clonotype was recovered from a man between 50 and 59 years old with Graves' hyperthyroidism. The specimen was blood. This chain's CDR3 is CASSQDLKGAETQYF. As DNA, the CDR3 is TGTGCCAGCAGCCAAGATTTGAAGGGGGCCGAGACCCAGTACTTC.